A selection of T cell receptor beta chains follows, all from one sample in a study of graft-versus-host responses after intestinal transplantation. The table came from immunoSEQ multiplex PCR; TCRdb's copy has only in-frame clones and leaves some out. The sample records over 80,000 clones, roughly 82% being singletons. The specimen was PBMCs, collected 255 days after intestinal transplant. These receptors were taken from a human patient who received an intestinal transplant, so some T cells may come from the graft donor. Both conserved end residues are part of each CDR3. A D gene is named only where the DNA matches it firmly. The size field is filled for only some rows; it gives once, few, many or a size class.

cdr3_nt,cdr3_aa,v_call,j_call,clone_size,d_call
TGCGCCAGCAGCTTGCTCGACGGGGACAGGGATACGCAGTATTTT,CASSLLDGDRDTQYF,TRBV5-1,TRBJ2-3,.,TRBD1
TGTGCCAGCACCGTCAGGGACGAGCAGTACTTC,CASTVRDEQYF,TRBV7-3,TRBJ2-7,.,.
TGTGCCAGCAGCTCCACCAGGGACTCGTCCTACGAGCAGTACTTC,CASSSTRDSSYEQYF,TRBV5-4,TRBJ2-7,.,.
TGTGCTAGCAGCTTGGGGCGCGAATCCCTCGATAATTCACCCCTCCACTTT,CASSLGRESLDNSPLHF,TRBV7-7,TRBJ1-6,.,.
TGTGCCAGCTCACCACGGGGGGGGGAGACCCAGTACTTC,CASSPRGGETQYF,TRBV18,TRBJ2-5,once,TRBD2
TGTGCCAGCAGCTTATGGGGACAGGGAGACAATGAGCAGTTCTTC,CASSLWGQGDNEQFF,TRBV7-9,TRBJ2-1,.,TRBD1
TGTGCCAGCATAGGGAGTTTTAGCAATCAGCCCCAGCATTTT,CASIGSFSNQPQHF,TRBV28,TRBJ1-5,.,.
TGTGCCAGCAGCTTGGGGCGGGGTAAGGATACGCAGTATTTT,CASSLGRGKDTQYF,TRBV7-3,TRBJ2-3,.,.
TGTGCCAGCAGTGGGCTGGACCGAGTGCTCTATGGCTACACCTTC,CASSGLDRVLYGYTF,TRBV6-1,TRBJ1-2,.,.
TGTGCCAGCAGCCGACAGGGGGCGGCCTCTGGGGCCAACGTCCTGACTTTC,CASSRQGAASGANVLTF,TRBV7-3,TRBJ2-6,.,TRBD1
TGTGCCAGCAGTTTATCTGGACAGGGCCCCTCCGCCGGTGGCTACACCTTC,CASSLSGQGPSAGGYTF,TRBV27,TRBJ1-2,.,TRBD1
TGTGCCAGCAGCTCACCGGGACCGAACACTGAAGCTTTCTTT,CASSSPGPNTEAFF,TRBV5-4,TRBJ1-1,.,.
TGTGCCAGCAGTGAAGTGGGCAGCTCCTACGAGCAGTACTTC,CASSEVGSSYEQYF,TRBV6-1,TRBJ2-7,.,.
TGTGCCAGCAGCCAAGACTCGGCCACGCAGTATTTT,CASSQDSATQYF,TRBV7-8,TRBJ2-3,.,.
TGTGCCAGCAGTTTAGACCCGAACTACGAGCAGTACTTC,CASSLDPNYEQYF,TRBV27,TRBJ2-7,.,.
TGTGCCAGCAGCCCTAAGGCGCGGGGCTTCTACGAGCAGTACTTC,CASSPKARGFYEQYF,TRBV6-5,TRBJ2-7,.,.
TGTGCCAGCAGCTTGGCCCCGATAGGCATTTCCTACGAGCAGTACTTC,CASSLAPIGISYEQYF,TRBV5-6,TRBJ2-7,.,.
TGCAGCTTCGGGACAGATAGCACAGATACGCAGTATTTT,CSFGTDSTDTQYF,TRBV29-1,TRBJ2-3,.,TRBD1
TGCGCCAGCAGCTTTTCGGGGGTCTACAACACTGAAGCTTTCTTT,CASSFSGVYNTEAFF,TRBV5-1,TRBJ1-1,.,.
TGTGCCACCGGGCGGAGGCTAAGGACAGATCGCACCGGGGAGCTGTTTTTT,CATGRRLRTDRTGELFF,TRBV25-1,TRBJ2-2,.,.
TGTGCCAGCAGCGCCCGACAGGGAAATTCACCCCTCCACTTT,CASSARQGNSPLHF,TRBV7-9,TRBJ1-6,.,TRBD1
TGTGCCAGCGGGGGATGGTTCAGCTCCTACGAGCAGTACTTC,CASGGWFSSYEQYF,TRBV27,TRBJ2-7,.,.
TGTGCCAGCAGATACAACCGGGACAGTAGCACTGAAGCTTTCTTT,CASRYNRDSSTEAFF,TRBV27,TRBJ1-1,.,TRBD1
TGCGCCAGCAGCCAAGATGAGGGGGTGGGTCAGCCCCAGCATTTT,CASSQDEGVGQPQHF,TRBV4-3,TRBJ1-5,once,.
TGTGCCAGCAGTGAAAGGACAGGGCGGACTGAAGCTTTCTTT,CASSERTGRTEAFF,TRBV25-1,TRBJ1-1,.,TRBD1
TGTGCCAGCAGTTTATCGGGGGGAACCTACAATGAGCAGTTCTTC,CASSLSGGTYNEQFF,TRBV27,TRBJ2-1,.,.
TGTGCCAGCAGTTTCGCACAGGGGGCCAGCTATGGCTACACCTTC,CASSFAQGASYGYTF,TRBV27,TRBJ1-2,.,TRBD1
TGTGCCAGCAGGAGAGGGACAGGTCGGGATGGCTACACCTTC,CASRRGTGRDGYTF,TRBV6-5,TRBJ1-2,.,TRBD1
TGTGCCAGCAGTGAAGCCGGGCGGTACAATTCACCCCTCCACTTT,CASSEAGRYNSPLHF,TRBV2,TRBJ1-6,.,.
TGTGCCAGTAGTATAGATCACCTAGCGGGAGGGGCGACCCAGTACTTC,CASSIDHLAGGATQYF,TRBV19,TRBJ2-5,.,TRBD2
TGTGCCTCCAATAGCCAGCCTTCATGGGGCACTGAAGCTTTCTTT,CASNSQPSWGTEAFF,TRBV19,TRBJ1-1,.,.
TGTGCCAGCAGCTTAGACAGGGGAAGGACTGAAGCTTTCTTT,CASSLDRGRTEAFF,TRBV27,TRBJ1-1,.,TRBD1
TGTGCCAGCAGTGAATTACAAGGGGGCGCGGGTGGCTACACCTTC,CASSELQGGAGGYTF,TRBV25-1,TRBJ1-2,.,TRBD1
TGTGCCAGCAGAAAACCGGGACAGGGGGTCTTGGCCTATGGCTACACCTTC,CASRKPGQGVLAYGYTF,TRBV28,TRBJ1-2,once,TRBD1
TGTGCCAGCAGTTACGACGCGGGGACAGGAGGAGGCTACACCTTC,CASSYDAGTGGGYTF,TRBV6-6,TRBJ1-2,.,TRBD1
TGCGCCAGCAGCTTGGAGAGGGCCCCGTGGGAGACCCAGTACTTC,CASSLERAPWETQYF,TRBV5-1,TRBJ2-5,.,.
TGTGCCAGCAGCTTAGAGCTAGCGGGGGGGTCTGAGCAGTTCTTC,CASSLELAGGSEQFF,TRBV11-2,TRBJ2-1,.,TRBD2
TGTGCCAGCAGCCCCGGGACTAGCGGTAGCACAGATACGCAGTATTTT,CASSPGTSGSTDTQYF,TRBV7-8,TRBJ2-3,.,TRBD2
TGTGCCAGCAGTGAAGACGGTAGGACGCCCTTGGGAGACGAGCAGTACTTC,CASSEDGRTPLGDEQYF,TRBV6-1,TRBJ2-7,.,.
TGTGCCAGTACCCCGGCCTTCGACTACACAGATACGCAGTATTTT,CASTPAFDYTDTQYF,TRBV19,TRBJ2-3,.,.